One sample yielded the 7 T cell receptor beta chains listed below, sequenced in a study of OX40 agonist ivuxolimab in advanced cancers. The table came from immunoSEQ multiplex PCR; TCRdb's copy has only in-frame clones and leaves some out. The sample contains some 27,000 clones, around nine tenths of which appear only once. The sequencing used CD4+ or CD8+ T cells sorted from blood, collected in a trial of the OX40 agonist ivuxolimab. Receptors originate from an adult with an advanced solid tumor such as melanoma, head and neck, liver or kidney cancer.

Within the sample, this clone is medium-sized. The chain combines TRBV5-5 with TRBJ2-2; the match to TRBD2 covers 15 bases. CDR1 is SGHKS and CDR2 is YYEKEE in the germline V gene (reference sequence). CDR3 length: 18 residues. V was clipped by 2 bases and J by 0 bases; unmatched bases: 2. The chain's CDR3 is CASSLGLAGGANTGELFF. DNA of the CDR3: TGTGCCAGCAGCTTAGGACTAGCGGGAGGGGCGAACACCGGGGAGCTGTTTTTT.

This chain connects TRBV28 to TRBJ2-7; D not certain. Germline loops: CDR1 MDHEN, CDR2 SYDVKM. V lost 3 bases, J lost 4 bases, and 16 bases lay in between. The CDR3 runs 15 residues. The CDR3 here is CASSFFGAPPYEQYF. CDR3 bases: TGTGCCAGCAGTTTCTTTGGCGCCCCCCCTTACGAGCAGTACTTC.

V and J are TRBV7-2 and TRBJ2-1, with 13 nucleotides matching TRBD2. The CDR3 loop spans 15 amino acids. CDR1 is SGHTA, CDR2 FQGNSA, per germline. Losses at the gene ends were 4 bases for V and 8 bases for J; bases not matched to a gene: 5. The DNA for the CDR3 is TGTGCCAGCAGCTGCGGGACTAGCGGGGTTGATGAGCAGTTCTTC. Amino acid sequence: CASSCGTSGVDEQFF.

The V call is TRBV7-9, the J call TRBJ2-7, with D perhaps TRBD2 (6 bases). CDR3 length: 13 amino acids. Germline CDR1 reads SEHNR; CDR2 reads FQNEAQ (reference sequence). Trimming cost V 3 bases and J 2 bases, with 8 bases left between them. CDR3 DNA: TGTGCCAGCAGCTTGGGGAGGACCTACGAGCAGTACTTC. Protein: CASSLGRTYEQYF.

This clone was seen only a few times. The chain couples TRBV19 to TRBJ1-5; 8 bases line up with TRBD1. V was clipped by 7 bases and J by 4 bases; unmatched bases: 6. Germline CDR1 is LNHDA and CDR2 is SQIVND (reference sequence). CDR3 length equals 14 residues. Here the CDR3 DNA reads TGTGCCAGTAAGACAGGGGCGGGAAATCAGCCCCAGCATTTT. The encoded protein is CASKTGAGNQPQHF.

V is TRBV9 and J is TRBJ2-7; a weak D match, TRBD1 (6 bases). The V gene's germline CDR1 is SGDLS and CDR2 YYNGEE. The germline V and J ends were trimmed by 4 bases and 2 bases, with 13 bases remaining between them. The CDR3 runs 14 residues. The CDR3 DNA reads TGTGCCAGCAGCACGGACAGTGCCCCCTACGAGCAGTACTTC. Translation: CASSTDSAPYEQYF.

The chain couples TRBV6-5 to TRBJ2-2; unclear D gene. The CDR3 sequence is 15 residues long. Per germline, CDR1 MNHEY and CDR2 SVGAGI. Trimming took off 6 bases at V and 1 base at J, with 12 bases between the two ends. As DNA, the CDR3 is TGTGCCAGCAGAACATTAGACGGGAACACCGGGGAGCTGTTTTTT. It translates to CASRTLDGNTGELFF.